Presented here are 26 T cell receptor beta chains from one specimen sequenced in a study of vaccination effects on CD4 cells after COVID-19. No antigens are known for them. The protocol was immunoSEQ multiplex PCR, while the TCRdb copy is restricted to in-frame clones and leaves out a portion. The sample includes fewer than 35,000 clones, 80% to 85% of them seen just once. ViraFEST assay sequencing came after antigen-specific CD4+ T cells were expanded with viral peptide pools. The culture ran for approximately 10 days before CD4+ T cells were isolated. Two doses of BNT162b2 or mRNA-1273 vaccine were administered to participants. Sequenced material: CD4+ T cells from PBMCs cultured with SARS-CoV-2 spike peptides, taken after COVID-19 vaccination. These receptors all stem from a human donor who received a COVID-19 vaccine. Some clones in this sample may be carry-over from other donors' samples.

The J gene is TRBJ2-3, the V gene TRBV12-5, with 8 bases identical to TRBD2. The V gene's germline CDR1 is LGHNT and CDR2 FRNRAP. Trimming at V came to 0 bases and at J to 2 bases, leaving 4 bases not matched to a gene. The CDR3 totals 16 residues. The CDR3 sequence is CASGLVPAGDTDTQYF. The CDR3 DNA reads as TGTGCTAGTGGTTTGGTACCAGCGGGGGACACAGATACGCAGTATTTT.

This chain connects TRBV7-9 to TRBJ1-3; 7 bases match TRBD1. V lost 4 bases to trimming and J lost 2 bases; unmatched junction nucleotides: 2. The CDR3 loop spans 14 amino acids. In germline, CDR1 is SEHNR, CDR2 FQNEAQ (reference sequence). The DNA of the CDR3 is TGTGCCAGCAGCTCAGGGGGAACTGGAAACACCATATATTTT. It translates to CASSSGGTGNTIYF. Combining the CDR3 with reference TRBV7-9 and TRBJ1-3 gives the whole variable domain DTGVSQNPRHKITKRGQNVTFRCDPISEHNRLYWYRQTLGQGPEFLTYFQNEAQLEKSRLLSDRFSAERPKGSFSTLEIQRTEQGDSAMYLCASSSGGTGNTIYFGEGSWLTVV.

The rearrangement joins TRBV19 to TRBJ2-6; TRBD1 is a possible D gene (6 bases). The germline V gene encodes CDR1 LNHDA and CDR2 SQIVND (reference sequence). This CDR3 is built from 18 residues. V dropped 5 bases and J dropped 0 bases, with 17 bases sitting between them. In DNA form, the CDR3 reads TGTGCCAGTAGTCTGCTGACAGGCCGAAGCTCTGGGGCCAACGTCCTGACTTTC. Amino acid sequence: CASSLLTGRSSGANVLTF. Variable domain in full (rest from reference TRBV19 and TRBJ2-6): DGGITQSPKYLFRKEGQNVTLSCEQNLNHDAMYWYRQDPGQGLRLIYYSQIVNDFQKGDIAEGYSVSREKKESFPLTVTSAQKNPTAFYLCASSLLTGRSSGANVLTFGAGSRLTVL.

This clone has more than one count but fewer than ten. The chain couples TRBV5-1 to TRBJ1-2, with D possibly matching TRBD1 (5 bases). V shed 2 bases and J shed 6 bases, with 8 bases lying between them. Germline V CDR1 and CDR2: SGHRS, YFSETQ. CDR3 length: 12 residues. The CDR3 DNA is TGCGCCAGCAGCTTCCAGGGTCATGGCTACACCTTC. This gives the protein CASSFQGHGYTF.

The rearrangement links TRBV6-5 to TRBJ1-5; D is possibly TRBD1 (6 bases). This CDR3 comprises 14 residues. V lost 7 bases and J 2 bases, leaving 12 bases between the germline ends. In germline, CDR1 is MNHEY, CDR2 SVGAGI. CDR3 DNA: TGTGCCAGCATACAGGGTGCAGGCAATCAGCCCCAGCATTTT. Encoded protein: CASIQGAGNQPQHF.

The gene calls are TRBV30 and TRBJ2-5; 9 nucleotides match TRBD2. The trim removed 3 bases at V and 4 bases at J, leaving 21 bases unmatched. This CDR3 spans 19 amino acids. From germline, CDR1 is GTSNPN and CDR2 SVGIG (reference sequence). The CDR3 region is CAWRPWGFRGGAIIETQYF. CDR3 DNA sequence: TGTGCCTGGAGGCCGTGGGGATTTCGCGGGGGGGCGATAATAGAGACCCAGTACTTC.

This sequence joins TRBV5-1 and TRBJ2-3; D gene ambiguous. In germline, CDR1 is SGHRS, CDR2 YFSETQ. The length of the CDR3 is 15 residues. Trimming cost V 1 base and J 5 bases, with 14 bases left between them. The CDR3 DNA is TGCGCCAGCAGCTTGAGAACCCACGCACAAGATACGCAGTATTTT. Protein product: CASSLRTHAQDTQYF.

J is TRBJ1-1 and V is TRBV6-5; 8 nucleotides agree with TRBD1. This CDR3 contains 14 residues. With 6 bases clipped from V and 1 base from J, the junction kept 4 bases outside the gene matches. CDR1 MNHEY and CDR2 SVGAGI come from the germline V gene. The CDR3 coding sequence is TGTGCCAGCAGCCCCGGGACAGGGAACACTGAAGCTTTCTTT. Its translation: CASSPGTGNTEAFF.

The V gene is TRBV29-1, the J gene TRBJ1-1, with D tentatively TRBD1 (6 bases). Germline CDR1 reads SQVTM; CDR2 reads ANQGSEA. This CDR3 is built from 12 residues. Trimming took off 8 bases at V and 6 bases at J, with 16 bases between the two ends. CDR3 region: CSSRGGASEAFF. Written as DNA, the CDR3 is TGCAGCTCTCGGGGGGGGGCCTCTGAAGCTTTCTTT. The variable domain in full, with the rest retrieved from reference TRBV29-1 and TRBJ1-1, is SAVISQKPSRDICQRGTSLTIQCQVDSQVTMMFWYRQQPGQSLTLIATANQGSEATYESGFVIDKFPISRPNLTFSTLTVSNMSPEDSSIYLCSSRGGASEAFFGQGTRLTVV.

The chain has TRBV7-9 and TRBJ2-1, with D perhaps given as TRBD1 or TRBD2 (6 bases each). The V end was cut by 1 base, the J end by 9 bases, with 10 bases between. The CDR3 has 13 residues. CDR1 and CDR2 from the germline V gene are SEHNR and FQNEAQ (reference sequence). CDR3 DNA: TGTGCCAGCAGCTTAGACTGGGGGGCTGAGCAGTTCTTC. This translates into CASSLDWGAEQFF.

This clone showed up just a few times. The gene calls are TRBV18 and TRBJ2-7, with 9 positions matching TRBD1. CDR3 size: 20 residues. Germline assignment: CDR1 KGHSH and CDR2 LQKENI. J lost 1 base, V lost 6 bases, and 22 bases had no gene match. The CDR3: CASSRDRVRFVFELSYEQYV. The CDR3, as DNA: TGTGCCAGCTCTCGGGACAGGGTCCGTTTTGTGTTTGAATTATCCTACGAGCAGTACGTC.

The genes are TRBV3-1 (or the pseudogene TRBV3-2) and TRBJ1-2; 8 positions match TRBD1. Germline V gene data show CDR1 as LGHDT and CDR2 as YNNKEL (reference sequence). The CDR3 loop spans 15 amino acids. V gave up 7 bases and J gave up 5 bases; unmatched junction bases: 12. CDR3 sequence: CASMGTGTGDYGYTF. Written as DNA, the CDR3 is TGTGCCAGCATGGGGACCGGGACAGGTGATTATGGCTACACCTTC.

The CDR3 DNA sequence: TGTGCCAGCAGCTTGGTCAGGGCCGGGCGCGGCACAGATACGCAGTATTTT. Protein sequence: CASSLVRAGRGTDTQYF. The chain employs TRBV5-8 and TRBJ2-3; a possible D gene is TRBD1 (5 bases). This CDR3 has 17 amino acids. The germline V and J ends were trimmed by 0 bases and 1 base, with 15 bases remaining between them. Looked up from germline, CDR1 is SGHTS and CDR2 is YDEGEE.

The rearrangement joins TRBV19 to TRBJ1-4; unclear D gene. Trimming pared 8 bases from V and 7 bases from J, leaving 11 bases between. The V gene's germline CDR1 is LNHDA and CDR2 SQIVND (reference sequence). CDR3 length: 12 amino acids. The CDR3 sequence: CASGRIFEKLFF. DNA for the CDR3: TGTGCCAGTGGAAGGATCTTTGAAAAACTGTTTTTT.

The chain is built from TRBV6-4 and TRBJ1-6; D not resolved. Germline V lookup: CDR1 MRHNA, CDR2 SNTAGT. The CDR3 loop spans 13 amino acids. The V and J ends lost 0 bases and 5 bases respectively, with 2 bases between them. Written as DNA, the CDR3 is TGTGCCAGCAGTGACTCGAATAATTCACCCCTCCACTTT. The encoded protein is CASSDSNNSPLHF.

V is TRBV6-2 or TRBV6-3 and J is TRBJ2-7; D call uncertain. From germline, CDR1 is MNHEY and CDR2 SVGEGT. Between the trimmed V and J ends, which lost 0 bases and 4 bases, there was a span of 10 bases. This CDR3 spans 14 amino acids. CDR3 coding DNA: TGTGCCAGCAGTTACTCAGGCACCCTTTACGAGCAGTACGTC. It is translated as CASSYSGTLYEQYV.

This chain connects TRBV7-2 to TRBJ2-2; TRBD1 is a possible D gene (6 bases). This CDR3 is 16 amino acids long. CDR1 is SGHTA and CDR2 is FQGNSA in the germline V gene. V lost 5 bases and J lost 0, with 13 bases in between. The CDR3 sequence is CASSLQGLPNTGELFF. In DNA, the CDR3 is TGTGCCAGCAGCCTACAGGGTTTACCGAACACCGGGGAGCTGTTTTTT.

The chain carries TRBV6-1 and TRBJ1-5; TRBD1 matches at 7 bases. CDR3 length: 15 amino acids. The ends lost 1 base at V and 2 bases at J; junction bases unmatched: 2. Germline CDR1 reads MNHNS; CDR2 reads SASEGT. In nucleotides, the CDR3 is TGTGCCAGCAGTGAAGACAGGGGACGCAATCAGCCCCAGCATTTT. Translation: CASSEDRGRNQPQHF.

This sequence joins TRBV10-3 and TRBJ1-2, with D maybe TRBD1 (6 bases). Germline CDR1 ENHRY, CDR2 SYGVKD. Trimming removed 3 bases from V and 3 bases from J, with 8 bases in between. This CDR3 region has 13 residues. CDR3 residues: CAISDEGDYGYTF. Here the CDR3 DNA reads TGTGCCATCAGTGATGAGGGGGACTATGGCTACACCTTC.

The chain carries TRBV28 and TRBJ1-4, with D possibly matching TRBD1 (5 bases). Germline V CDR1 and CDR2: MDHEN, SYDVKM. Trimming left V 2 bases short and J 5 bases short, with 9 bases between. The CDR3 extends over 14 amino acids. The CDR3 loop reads CASSLPKGNEKLFF. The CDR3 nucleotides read TGTGCCAGCAGTTTACCTAAGGGGAATGAAAAACTGTTTTTT.

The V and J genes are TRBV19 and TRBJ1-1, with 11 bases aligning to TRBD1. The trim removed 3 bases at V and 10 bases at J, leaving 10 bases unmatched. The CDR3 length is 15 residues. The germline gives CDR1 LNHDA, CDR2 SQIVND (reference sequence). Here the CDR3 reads CASSIGGGQGARAFF. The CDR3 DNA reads TGTGCCAGTAGTATCGGGGGAGGACAGGGGGCAAGAGCTTTCTTT.

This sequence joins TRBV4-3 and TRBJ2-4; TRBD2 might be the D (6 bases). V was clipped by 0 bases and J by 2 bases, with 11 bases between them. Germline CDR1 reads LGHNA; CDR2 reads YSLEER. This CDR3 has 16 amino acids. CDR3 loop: CASSQDHGGTKNIQYF. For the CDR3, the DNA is TGCGCCAGCAGCCAAGATCACGGGGGAACCAAAAACATTCAGTACTTC.

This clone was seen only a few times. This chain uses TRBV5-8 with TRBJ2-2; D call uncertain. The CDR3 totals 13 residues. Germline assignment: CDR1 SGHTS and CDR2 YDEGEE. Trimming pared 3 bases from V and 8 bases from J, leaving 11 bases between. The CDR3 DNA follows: TGTGCCAGCAGCTGGTATACGTCAGGGGAGCTGTTTTTT. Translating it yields CASSWYTSGELFF.

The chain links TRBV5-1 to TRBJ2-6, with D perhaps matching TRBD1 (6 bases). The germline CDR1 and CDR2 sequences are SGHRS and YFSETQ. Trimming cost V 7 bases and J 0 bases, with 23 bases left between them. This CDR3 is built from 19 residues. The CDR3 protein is CASSGSKGHILSGANVLTF. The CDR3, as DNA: TGCGCCAGCTCGGGTTCGAAGGGACACATCCTCTCTGGGGCCAACGTCCTGACTTTC.

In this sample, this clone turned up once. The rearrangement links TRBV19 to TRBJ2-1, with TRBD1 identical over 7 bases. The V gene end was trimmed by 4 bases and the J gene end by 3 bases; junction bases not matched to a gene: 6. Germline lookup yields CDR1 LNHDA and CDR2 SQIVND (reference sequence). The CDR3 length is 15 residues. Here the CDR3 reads CASSTQGSYYNEQFF. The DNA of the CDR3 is TGTGCCAGTAGTACACAGGGGAGCTACTACAATGAGCAGTTCTTC.

The CDR3 DNA reads TGTGCCTGGTACGTTTCAGGGGGGCTTCCCTTCGGTGAAAAACTGTTTTTT. As protein: CAWYVSGGLPFGEKLFF. This chain joins TRBV30 and TRBJ1-4, with 7 bases that match TRBD1. The germline V gene has CDR1 GTSNPN and CDR2 SVGIG (reference sequence). The length of the CDR3 is 17 residues. V lost 5 bases and J lost 7; bases outside the gene matches: 19.